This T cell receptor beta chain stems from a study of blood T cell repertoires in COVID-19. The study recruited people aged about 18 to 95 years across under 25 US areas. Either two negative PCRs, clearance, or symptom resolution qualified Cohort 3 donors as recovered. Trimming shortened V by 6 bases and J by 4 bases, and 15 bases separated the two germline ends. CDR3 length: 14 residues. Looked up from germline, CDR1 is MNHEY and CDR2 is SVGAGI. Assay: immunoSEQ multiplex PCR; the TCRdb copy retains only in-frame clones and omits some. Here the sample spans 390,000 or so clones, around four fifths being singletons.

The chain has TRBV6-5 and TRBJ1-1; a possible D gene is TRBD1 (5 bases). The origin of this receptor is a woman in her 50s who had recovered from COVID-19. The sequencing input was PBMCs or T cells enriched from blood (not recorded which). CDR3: CASSHLGGATEAFF. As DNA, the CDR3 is TGTGCCAGCAGCCATCTGGGCGGGGCCACTGAAGCTTTCTTT.